The 31 T cell receptor beta chains presented below share a single source sample, sequenced in a study of blood T cell repertoires in COVID-19 (dated by TCRdb to the early 2020s). The library was generated by the immunoSEQ multiplex PCR assay. What TCRdb holds here is the immuneACCESS table cut down to in-frame rearrangements. Part of the clones is not present; checked against another copy, under half of the missing clones reflect an unresolved V gene, and the others are unexplained. Recorded for this sample are 130,000 or so clones; approximately 87% of them occurred a single time. Clones ranked in the top ten supply less than 2.5% of the sample. Sequenced sample: peripheral blood. These receptors were taken from an older man with active COVID-19.

The chain employs TRBV6-5 and TRBJ1-6; possibly TRBD1 for D (6 bases). CDR3 length: 14 residues. Germline V lookup: CDR1 MNHEY, CDR2 SVGAGI. V lost 6 bases, J lost 7 bases, and 13 bases lay in between. The CDR3 is CASSPYRENSPLHF. DNA for the CDR3: TGTGCCAGCAGCCCGTACAGGGAGAATTCACCCCTCCACTTT.

The rearrangement links TRBV28 to TRBJ2-2; 7 nucleotides line up with TRBD2. This CDR3 is 17 amino acids long. Germline V lookup: CDR1 MDHEN, CDR2 SYDVKM. The V gene end was trimmed by 3 bases and the J gene end by 5 bases; junction bases not matched to a gene: 12. The CDR3 is CASSFWGRGGRTGELFF. CDR3 sequence (DNA): TGTGCCAGCAGTTTTTGGGGAAGGGGCGGGAGAACCGGGGAGCTGTTTTTT.

The rearrangement uses TRBV9 and TRBJ2-3; D is perhaps TRBD2 (5 bases). Per germline, CDR1 SGDLS and CDR2 YYNGEE. Trimming shortened V by 0 bases and J by 1 base, and 9 bases separated the two germline ends. The CDR3 contains 15 residues. The CDR3 coding sequence is TGTGCCAGCAGCGTAGTCGTTAGCGGCACAGATACGCAGTATTTT. The encoded protein is CASSVVVSGTDTQYF.

The rearrangement joins TRBV4-1 to TRBJ2-1; TRBD1 matches at 7 bases. From germline, CDR1 is MGHRA and CDR2 YSYEKL. The CDR3 consists of 15 residues. With 4 bases clipped from V and 2 bases from J, the junction kept 5 bases outside the gene matches. CDR3 protein: CASSPGQQPYNEQFF. The CDR3 nucleotides read TGCGCCAGCAGCCCGGGACAGCAGCCCTACAATGAGCAGTTCTTC.

V and J are TRBV9 and TRBJ1-1; possibly TRBD1 for D (6 bases). The CDR3 has 14 residues. Germline-derived CDR1 and CDR2 are SGDLS and YYNGEE. V dropped 6 bases and J dropped 0 bases, with 12 bases sitting between them. CDR3 in amino acids: CASTPGVLNTEAFF. CDR3 nucleotides: TGTGCCAGCACCCCAGGGGTCTTGAACACTGAAGCTTTCTTT.

The chain links TRBV6-6 to TRBJ2-5; the match to TRBD2 covers 8 bases. Germline-derived CDR1 and CDR2 are MNHNY and SVGAGI (reference sequence). V trimming: 6 bases; J trimming: 3 bases; junction bases outside the gene matches: 6. This CDR3 spans 14 amino acids. CDR3 loop: CASRPGTSEETQYF. The CDR3 bases are TGTGCCAGCAGACCCGGGACTAGTGAAGAGACCCAGTACTTC.

The chain is built from TRBV3-1 (or the pseudogene TRBV3-2) and TRBJ2-7, with 15 nucleotides matching TRBD2. Germline CDR1 LGHDT, CDR2 YNNKEL (reference sequence). This CDR3 contains 17 residues. Trimming at V came to 4 bases and at J to 0 bases, leaving 4 bases not matched to a gene. The CDR3 DNA follows: TGTGCCAGCAGCCGGACTAGCGGGAGGGCGAGCTCCTACGAGCAGTACTTC. Its protein product is CASSRTSGRASSYEQYF.

V usage is TRBV6-5 and J usage is TRBJ2-7, with D tentatively TRBD1 (5 bases). The V end lost 6 bases, the J end lost 2 bases, and 17 bases lay between the germline ends. CDR3 length: 15 amino acids. The germline V gene encodes CDR1 MNHEY and CDR2 SVGAGI. CDR3 protein: CASRLGYDSAYEQYF. The CDR3 DNA follows: TGTGCCAGCAGGCTCGGATACGACAGCGCCTACGAGCAGTACTTC.

This sequence joins TRBV3-1 (or the pseudogene TRBV3-2) and TRBJ2-1; 8 bases agree with TRBD2. The CDR3 is 15 amino acids. CDR1 is LGHDT, CDR2 YNNKEL, per germline (reference sequence). Unmatched junction bases numbered 7, after V lost 3 bases and J lost 6 bases. CDR3 residues: CASSHGTSGSNEQFF. In nucleotides, the CDR3 is TGTGCCAGCAGCCACGGCACTAGCGGAAGCAATGAGCAGTTCTTC.

The V and J genes are TRBV18 and TRBJ2-7; D remains ambiguous. From germline, CDR1 is KGHSH and CDR2 LQKENI. The V end was cut by 5 bases, the J end by 0 bases, with 11 bases between. This CDR3 spans 14 amino acids. The CDR3 loop is CASSSATASYEQYF. The CDR3 bases are TGTGCCAGCTCATCGGCGACTGCCTCCTACGAGCAGTACTTC.

This clone was seen a handful of times. This rearrangement joins TRBV5-1 to TRBJ1-2; D gene unclear. Germline assignment: CDR1 SGHRS and CDR2 YFSETQ. V lost 5 bases and J 3 bases, leaving 17 bases between the germline ends. The CDR3 is made up of 15 amino acids. The CDR3 region has the DNA TGCGCCAGCAGAGAACTCCCTTCTGATTACTATGGCTACACCTTC. As protein: CASRELPSDYYGYTF.

This chain joins TRBV27 and TRBJ2-3, with 13 bases fitting TRBD2. Germline CDR1 and CDR2: MNHEY and SMNVEV (reference sequence). There are 19 residues in the CDR3. V dropped 6 bases and J dropped 1; count of bases not matched to a gene: 13. The CDR3 spells CASSPSPGTSGEGTDTQYF. CDR3 bases: TGTGCCAGCAGCCCAAGCCCCGGGACTAGCGGGGAGGGCACAGATACGCAGTATTTT.

Only one count was recorded for this clone. V usage is TRBV7-2 and J usage is TRBJ1-1; D remains unclear. Germline V gives CDR1 SGHTA, CDR2 FQGNSA. This CDR3 spans 14 amino acids. Trimming left V 2 bases short and J 1 base short, with 8 bases between. The CDR3 is CASSLNRQNTEAFF. In DNA, the CDR3 is TGTGCCAGCAGCTTAAACAGACAGAACACTGAAGCTTTCTTT.

V is TRBV7-9 and J is TRBJ2-7, with 8 bases fitting TRBD2. V lost 2 bases to trimming and J lost 5 bases; unmatched junction nucleotides: 8. CDR1 and CDR2 from the germline V gene are SEHNR and FQNEAQ (reference sequence). This CDR3 spans 15 amino acids. CDR3 loop: CASSLPTSVFHEQYF. The CDR3 coding sequence is TGTGCCAGCAGCTTACCGACTAGCGTATTCCACGAGCAGTACTTC.

The chain employs TRBV7-9 and TRBJ1-1, with 7 bases identical to TRBD1. The junction had 0 bases not matched to a gene; V was cut back by 4 bases and J by 7 bases. Looked up from germline, CDR1 is SEHNR and CDR2 is FQNEAQ (reference sequence). The CDR3 consists of 11 residues. In DNA, the CDR3 is TGTGCCAGCAGCTCAGGGGGTGAAGCTTTCTTT. Amino acids: CASSSGGEAFF.

This chain connects TRBV6-5 to TRBJ1-1; no clear D gene. Germline assignment: CDR1 MNHEY and CDR2 SVGAGI. This CDR3 is 12 amino acids long. V lost 6 bases and J lost 6, with 11 bases in between. CDR3 in DNA: TGTGCCAGCAGAAGCCGTCCCTCTGAAGCTTTCTTT. This encodes CASRSRPSEAFF.

This chain joins TRBV29-1 and TRBJ1-1; D is ambiguous. The CDR3 runs to 13 residues. Germline CDR1 reads SQVTM; CDR2 reads ANQGSEA. The CDR3 DNA is TGCGCCTCGGGGAGTCTTCCCGCCGCTGAAGCTTTCTTT. This encodes CASGSLPAAEAFF.

V usage is TRBV7-2 and J usage is TRBJ1-6; no definite D call. Germline-derived CDR1 and CDR2 are SGHTA and FQGNSA. Trimming removed 5 bases from V and 0 bases from J, with 11 bases in between. The CDR3 contains 16 residues. The CDR3: CASSLGPISYNSPLHF. CDR3 DNA sequence: TGTGCCAGCAGCCTAGGTCCTATCTCCTATAATTCACCCCTCCACTTT.

The V gene is TRBV7-2, the J gene TRBJ2-2; D ambiguous. CDR3 length: 16 amino acids. V was trimmed by 2 bases and J by 5 bases, leaving 15 bases between them. Per the germline V gene, CDR1 is SGHTA and CDR2 is FQGNSA. As DNA, the CDR3 is TGTGCCAGCAGCTTATCCCCCACGACTGGAACCGGGGAGCTGTTTTTT. Translation: CASSLSPTTGTGELFF.

The V and J genes are TRBV7-2 and TRBJ2-1; D is uncertain. The germline V and J ends were trimmed by 5 bases and 4 bases, with 18 bases remaining between them. Germline V gene sequence: CDR1 SGHTA, CDR2 FQGNSA. The CDR3 totals 16 residues. The DNA for the CDR3 is TGTGCCAGCAGCCCAATCGGGTCTCCTCTTTACAATGAGCAGTTCTTC. This codes for CASSPIGSPLYNEQFF. Drawing the rest from reference TRBV7-2 and TRBJ2-1, the complete variable domain is GAGVSQSPSNKVTEKGKDVELRCDPISGHTALYWYRQSLGQGLEFLIYFQGNSAPDKSGLPSDRFSAERTGGSVSTLTIQRTQQEDSAVYLCASSPIGSPLYNEQFFGPGTRLTVL.

The V gene is TRBV12-3 or TRBV12-4, the J gene TRBJ2-7; weak D call: TRBD1 (6 bases). Trimming pared 5 bases from V and 2 bases from J, leaving 10 bases between. The CDR3 runs 13 residues. The CDR3 DNA sequence: TGTGCCAGCAGTCGGGACATTACCTACGAGCAGTACTTC. It yields the protein CASSRDITYEQYF.

The rearrangement links TRBV6-2 or TRBV6-3 to TRBJ2-1; 9 bases are shared with TRBD2. J gave up 6 bases and V 2 bases, and 8 bases lay outside the gene matches. The CDR3 has 16 amino acids. Per germline, CDR1 MNHEY and CDR2 SVGEGT. CDR3 sequence reads: CASSYRVSGSLNEQFF. CDR3 coding DNA: TGTGCCAGCAGTTACAGGGTTAGCGGGAGCCTCAATGAGCAGTTCTTC.

The rearrangement uses TRBV10-3 and TRBJ2-3, with 7 bases fitting TRBD1. The CDR3 runs to 14 residues. J was trimmed by 6 bases and V by 4 bases; bases with no gene match: 7. The germline V gene has CDR1 ENHRY and CDR2 SYGVKD. CDR3 loop: CAISGRTTGDTQYF. The CDR3 bases are TGTGCCATCAGTGGGCGAACGACAGGGGATACGCAGTATTTT.

This chain connects TRBV11-2 to TRBJ2-3; tentative D call: TRBD2 (6 bases). The V end was cut by 5 bases, the J end by 5 bases, with 17 bases between. Germline-derived CDR1 and CDR2 are SGHAT and FQNNGV. This CDR3 is built from 15 residues. The CDR3 DNA follows: TGTGCCAGCAGCGGGGCCGGGGGAAGGGGAGATACGCAGTATTTT. It translates to CASSGAGGRGDTQYF.

This clone occurred once. The V gene is TRBV24-1, the J gene TRBJ2-1; D is unresolved. Germline V lookup: CDR1 KGHDR, CDR2 SFDVKD. CDR3 size: 14 residues. V lost 4 bases and J 7 bases, leaving 13 bases between the germline ends. The CDR3 DNA sequence: TGTGCCACCAGTGAAACGGAGACGAGGAATGAGCAGTTCTTC. It specifies CATSETETRNEQFF.

V is TRBV7-2 and J is TRBJ2-7; 11 bases are a match to TRBD2. The V segment lost 5 bases and the J segment 2 bases; nucleotides outside the gene matches: 11. CDR1 is SGHTA, CDR2 FQGNSA, per germline. The length of the CDR3 is 17 residues. This CDR3 reads CASSPPPGLAVPYEQYF. DNA for the CDR3: TGTGCCAGCAGCCCTCCCCCGGGACTAGCGGTTCCCTACGAGCAGTACTTC.

This chain joins TRBV10-3 and TRBJ2-7; 8 nucleotides align to TRBD1. The germline V gene has CDR1 ENHRY and CDR2 SYGVKD. V trimming: 6 bases; J trimming: 5 bases; junction bases outside the gene matches: 6. This CDR3 spans 13 amino acids. CDR3 DNA: TGTGCCATCAGGTTCGGACAGGGCAACGAGCAGTACTTC. Protein product: CAIRFGQGNEQYF.

As for this clone: One end of the junction fails to match germline, which may point to a read error. This sample includes further DNA sequences coding for the same CDR3. The CDR3 region is CASSYSKKPRGEQYF. CDR3 coding DNA: TGCGCCAGCAGTTACTCGAAAAAACCGCGAGGCGAGCAGTACTTC. V usage is TRBV6-5 and J usage is TRBJ2-7; D call uncertain. The germline V gene encodes CDR1 MNHEY and CDR2 SVGAGI. This CDR3 comprises 15 residues.

V usage is TRBV2 and J usage is TRBJ2-5; 10 positions agree with TRBD1. The CDR3 has 14 amino acids. V dropped 6 bases and J dropped 5; count of bases not matched to a gene: 6. CDR1 and CDR2 from the germline V gene are SNHLY and FYNNEI. CDR3: CASSVDRGGETQYF. In nucleotides, the CDR3 is TGTGCCAGCAGCGTGGACAGGGGGGGGGAGACCCAGTACTTC.

The chain is built from TRBV11-2 and TRBJ2-3, with D perhaps TRBD1 (6 bases). The germline CDR1 and CDR2 sequences are SGHAT and FQNNGV. The CDR3 extends over 14 amino acids. V lost 6 bases and J 2 bases, leaving 12 bases between the germline ends. CDR3 protein: CASSLRGPTDTQYF. The CDR3 coding sequence is TGTGCCAGCAGTCTCAGGGGACCCACAGATACGCAGTATTTT.

V usage is TRBV21-1 and J usage is TRBJ1-1; TRBD1 was called by the table and not checked on the DNA. TRBV21-1 is termed a pseudogene. The CDR3 has 16 amino acids. The CDR3 nucleotides are TGTGCCAGCAGCACTAGGACAGGGGTTATGAACACTGAAGCTTTCTTT. It codes for CASSTRTGVMNTEAFF.